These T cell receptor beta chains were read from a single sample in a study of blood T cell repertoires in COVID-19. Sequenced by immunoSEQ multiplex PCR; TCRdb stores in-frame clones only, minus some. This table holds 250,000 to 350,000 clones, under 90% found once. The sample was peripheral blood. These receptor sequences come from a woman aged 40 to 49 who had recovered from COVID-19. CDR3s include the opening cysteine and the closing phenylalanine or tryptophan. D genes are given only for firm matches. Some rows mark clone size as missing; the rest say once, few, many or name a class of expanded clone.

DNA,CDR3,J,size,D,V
TGTGCCAGCAGCTTGCACCTGGGACAGGGAGCTAGGGAGCAGTACTTC,CASSLHLGQGAREQYF,TRBJ2-7,-,TRBD1,TRBV5-8
TGTGCCAGCAGCCGACAGGGGCCAGGGTATGGCTACACCTTC,CASSRQGPGYGYTF,TRBJ1-2,-,TRBD1,TRBV3-1/TRBV3-2
TGTGCCAGCAGCCAAGTTTGGGACAGCTCCTACGAGCAGTACTTC,CASSQVWDSSYEQYF,TRBJ2-7,-,TRBD1,TRBV3-1/TRBV3-2
TGTGCCAGCAGGCTCATCAGCTCTGGGGCCAACGTCCTGACTTTC,CASRLISSGANVLTF,TRBJ2-6,-,-,TRBV6-6
TGTGCCAGCAGTAAGACAGGGTTCACCTACGAGCAGTACTTC,CASSKTGFTYEQYF,TRBJ2-7,-,TRBD1,TRBV2
TGTGCCAGCAGCTTAATAGGGTTGCAGGGGTACGAGCAGTACTTC,CASSLIGLQGYEQYF,TRBJ2-7,-,-,TRBV7-6
TGCGCCAGCAGACCTGGGACAGGGCAGGACGAGCAGTACTTC,CASRPGTGQDEQYF,TRBJ2-7,-,TRBD1,TRBV5-1
TGTGCCAGCATAGTAGGGGCGAAGACAGGGAGCTCCTACGAGCAGTACTTC,CASIVGAKTGSSYEQYF,TRBJ2-7,-,TRBD1,TRBV2
TGTGCCAGCAGCCAAGATGAGGACTCTGGGGCCAACGTCCTGACTTTC,CASSQDEDSGANVLTF,TRBJ2-6,few,-,TRBV4-2
TGCGCCAGCAGCTTTGACAGAGCGTACAATGAGCAGTTCTTC,CASSFDRAYNEQFF,TRBJ2-1,once,-,TRBV5-1
TGTGCCAGCAGGTATCTTGACAGCCCGAACACTGAAGCTTTCTTT,CASRYLDSPNTEAFF,TRBJ1-1,-,-,TRBV6-5
TGCGCCAGCAGCTTGGGGCAGTACAATGAGCAGTTCTTC,CASSLGQYNEQFF,TRBJ2-1,-,-,TRBV5-1
TGTGCCAGCAGAATAACAGGGGGTAGCACCGGGGAGCTGTTTTTT,CASRITGGSTGELFF,TRBJ2-2,-,TRBD1,TRBV27
TGTGCCAGCAGCCACCGACTAGCGGGAGCAGAGACCCAGTACTTC,CASSHRLAGAETQYF,TRBJ2-5,few,TRBD2,TRBV4-2
TGTGCCAGCATTGGGCAGGGTGGAGCGAACACCGGGGAGCTGTTTTTT,CASIGQGGANTGELFF,TRBJ2-2,-,-,TRBV28
TGTGCCAGCTCACCGGGGGCTAGCGGAAGAGAGACCCAGTACTTC,CASSPGASGRETQYF,TRBJ2-5,-,-,TRBV18
TGCGCCAGCAGCTTGGAGGACAGTCAAAATTCACCCCTCCACTTT,CASSLEDSQNSPLHF,TRBJ1-6,-,-,TRBV5-1
TGTGCCATCGGGGGGGGTCACCCGAATCAGCCCCAGCATTTT,CAIGGGHPNQPQHF,TRBJ1-5,-,-,TRBV10-3
TGTGCCATCAGAAAGGACAGGGCTGGCAATCAGCCCCAGCATTTT,CAIRKDRAGNQPQHF,TRBJ1-5,-,TRBD1,TRBV10-3
TGTGCCAGTAGTATAGGGTGGGAGGCTGAAGCTTTCTTT,CASSIGWEAEAFF,TRBJ1-1,-,-,TRBV19
TGTGCCAGCAGCATCGCGGGGGGGGGAAGGGAGACCCAGTACTTC,CASSIAGGGRETQYF,TRBJ2-5,-,TRBD2,TRBV2
TGTGCCAGCAGCGACCAGTGGACAGGGACCAACGAGCAGTACTTC,CASSDQWTGTNEQYF,TRBJ2-7,-,TRBD1,TRBV7-2
TGTGCCAGCAGCAAATCGGGGGGGAACACTGAAGCTTTCTTT,CASSKSGGNTEAFF,TRBJ1-1,-,-,TRBV21-1
TGTGCCAGCAGACGGGAGGGAACCTATGGCTACACCTTC,CASRREGTYGYTF,TRBJ1-2,-,-,TRBV6-5
TGTGCTAGTGGTTGGACAGCAGCGGGAGGAAAACTGTTTTTT,CASGWTAAGGKLFF,TRBJ1-4,-,-,TRBV12-5
TGCAGCGTCGCGGACAGATTCTCCTACAATGAGCAGTTCTTC,CSVADRFSYNEQFF,TRBJ2-1,-,-,TRBV29-1
TGTGCCAGCAGCTTTCAGCGGGATACAGATACGCAGTATTTT,CASSFQRDTDTQYF,TRBJ2-3,-,TRBD2,TRBV11-2